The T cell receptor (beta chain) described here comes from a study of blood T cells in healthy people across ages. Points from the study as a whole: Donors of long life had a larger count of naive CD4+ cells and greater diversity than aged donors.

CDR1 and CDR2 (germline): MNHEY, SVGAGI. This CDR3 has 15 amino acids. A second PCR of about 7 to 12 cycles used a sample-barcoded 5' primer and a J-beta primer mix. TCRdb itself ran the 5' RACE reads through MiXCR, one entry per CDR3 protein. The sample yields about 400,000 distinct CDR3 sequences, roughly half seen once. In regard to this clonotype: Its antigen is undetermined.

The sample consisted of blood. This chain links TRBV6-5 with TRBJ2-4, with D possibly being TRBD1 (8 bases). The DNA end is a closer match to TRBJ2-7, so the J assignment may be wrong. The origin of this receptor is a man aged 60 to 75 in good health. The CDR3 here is CASSPRTGTIHEQYF. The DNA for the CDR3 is TGTGCCAGCAGTCCCCGGACAGGGACTATCCACGAGCAGTACTTC.